This TCR beta chain emerged from a study of CD8 T cells in ankylosing spondylitis. Overall study results and limits: It was reported that disease-linked clones were significantly enriched in matched ankylosing spondylitis synovial fluid. For ankylosing spondylitis blood, a TCR beta motif of 7 to 9 highly homologous variants appeared characteristic. Some motif variants had been reported before (in reactive arthritis synovial fluid and blood).

Construction of TCR beta libraries was performed using quantitative 5'-RACE with molecular barcodes. TCRdb fed the 5' RACE reads into MiXCR, producing one record per CDR3 protein. The table shows some 350,000 distinct CDR3 sequences, with roughly 14% occurring only once. Of note for this clonotype: Its target is unknown.

This CDR3 region has 12 residues. Germline CDR1 is SGHRS and CDR2 is YFSETQ. V was clipped by 4 bases and J by 5 bases, with 9 bases between them. The gene calls are TRBV5-1 and TRBJ2-5; a weak D match, TRBD1 (6 bases). The sequence derives from a male donor with ankylosing spondylitis or in good health (not recorded which). The source material was blood, either unsorted or a sorted T cell fraction (not recorded which). CDR3 sequence: CASSRGWETQYF. As DNA, the CDR3 is TGCGCCAGCAGCAGGGGGTGGGAGACCCAGTACTTC. The full variable domain, with the rest looked up from reference TRBV5-1 and TRBJ2-5, is KAGVTQTPRYLIKTRGQQVTLSCSPISGHRSVSWYQQTPGQGLQFLFEYFSETQRNKGNFPGRFSGRQFSNSRSEMNVSTLELGDSALYLCASSRGWETQYFGPGTRLLVL.